This TCR beta chain emerged from a study of CXCR3-negative and CXCR3-positive naive CD8 T cells. As to this clonotype: The target antigen is unknown.

This CDR3 has 14 residues. The germline V gene has CDR1 SEHNR and CDR2 FQNEAQ (reference sequence). Study outcomes and limitations: Both naive subsets carried similar amounts of surface CD5, so TCR strength was inferred from TRB CDR3 properties.

Libraries were UMI-labeled 5' RACE TRB cDNA. TCRdb re-called the 5' RACE reads; every CDR3 protein appears as one record, without DNA. This sample's table reports approximately 38,000 distinct CDR3 sequences. The receptor comes from a human donor in good health. Some clones in this sample may be carry-over from other donors' samples. The chain recombines TRBV7-9 with TRBJ1-2. Input material: memory CD8+ T cells from blood. The CDR3 protein is CASNGEFPDYGYTF.